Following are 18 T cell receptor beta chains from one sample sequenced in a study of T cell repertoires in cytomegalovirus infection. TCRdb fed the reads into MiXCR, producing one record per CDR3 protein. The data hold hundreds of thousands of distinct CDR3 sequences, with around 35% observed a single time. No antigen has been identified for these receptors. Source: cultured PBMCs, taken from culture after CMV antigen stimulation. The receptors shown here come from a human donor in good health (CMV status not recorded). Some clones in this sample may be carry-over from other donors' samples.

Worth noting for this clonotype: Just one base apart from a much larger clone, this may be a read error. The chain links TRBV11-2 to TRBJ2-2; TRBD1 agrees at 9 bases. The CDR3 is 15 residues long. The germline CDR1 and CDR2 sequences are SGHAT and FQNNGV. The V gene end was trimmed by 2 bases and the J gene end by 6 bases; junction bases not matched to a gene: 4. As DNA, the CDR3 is TGTGCCAGCAGCTTAAGGGGACAGGGTTCCGGGGAGCTGTTTTTT. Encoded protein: CASSLRGQGSGELFF.

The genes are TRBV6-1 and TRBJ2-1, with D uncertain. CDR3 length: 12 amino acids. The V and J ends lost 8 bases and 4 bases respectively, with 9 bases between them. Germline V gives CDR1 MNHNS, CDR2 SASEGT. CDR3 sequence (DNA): TGTGCCAGCCCCCGGTCTTACAATGAGCAGTTCTTC. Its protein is CASPRSYNEQFF.

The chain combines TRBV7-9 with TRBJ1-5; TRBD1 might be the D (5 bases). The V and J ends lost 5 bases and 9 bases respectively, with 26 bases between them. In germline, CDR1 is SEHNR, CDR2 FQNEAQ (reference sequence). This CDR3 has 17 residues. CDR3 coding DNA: TGTGCCAGCAGCCAAGCCACCGGGACCTGGCAGGGTCTGCCCCAGCATTTT. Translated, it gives CASSQATGTWQGLPQHF.

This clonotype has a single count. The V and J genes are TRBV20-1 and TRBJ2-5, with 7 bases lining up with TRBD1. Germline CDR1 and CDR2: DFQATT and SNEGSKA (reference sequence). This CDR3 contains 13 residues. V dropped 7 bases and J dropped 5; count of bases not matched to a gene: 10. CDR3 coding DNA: TGCAGTGAAACGACAGGGATTGGGGAGACCCAGTACTTC. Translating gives CSETTGIGETQYF.

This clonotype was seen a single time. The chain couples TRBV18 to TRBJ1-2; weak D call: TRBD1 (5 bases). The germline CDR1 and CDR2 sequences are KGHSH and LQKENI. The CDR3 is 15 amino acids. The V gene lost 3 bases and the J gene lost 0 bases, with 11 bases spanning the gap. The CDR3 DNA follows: TGTGCCAGCTCACCCACGGGGCCCCCTAACTATGGCTACACCTTC. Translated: CASSPTGPPNYGYTF.

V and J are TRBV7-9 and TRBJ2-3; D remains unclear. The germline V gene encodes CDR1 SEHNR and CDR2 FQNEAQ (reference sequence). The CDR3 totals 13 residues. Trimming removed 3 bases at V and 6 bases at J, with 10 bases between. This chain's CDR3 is CASSLGSLDTQYF. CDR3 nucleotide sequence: TGTGCCAGCAGCTTGGGTAGTTTGGATACGCAGTATTTT.

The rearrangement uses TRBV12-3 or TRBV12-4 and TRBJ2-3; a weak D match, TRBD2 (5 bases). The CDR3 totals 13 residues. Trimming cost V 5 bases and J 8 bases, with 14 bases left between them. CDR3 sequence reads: CASSVLRAGTQYF. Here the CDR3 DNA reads TGTGCCAGCAGTGTACTCCGCGCGGGTACGCAGTATTTT.

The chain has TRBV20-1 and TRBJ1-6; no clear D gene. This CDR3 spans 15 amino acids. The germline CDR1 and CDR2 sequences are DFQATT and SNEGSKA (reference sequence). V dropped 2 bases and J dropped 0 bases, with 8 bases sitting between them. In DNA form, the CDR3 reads TGCAGTGCTAGAATAGAGAGCTCCTATAATTCACCCCTCCACTTT. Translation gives CSARIESSYNSPLHF.

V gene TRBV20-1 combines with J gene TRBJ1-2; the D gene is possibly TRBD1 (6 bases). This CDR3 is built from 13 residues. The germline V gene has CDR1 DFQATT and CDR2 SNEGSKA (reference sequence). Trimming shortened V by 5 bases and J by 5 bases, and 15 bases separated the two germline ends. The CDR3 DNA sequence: TGCAGTGCTGCCCGACAGGTAGCTTATGGCTACACCTTC. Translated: CSAARQVAYGYTF.

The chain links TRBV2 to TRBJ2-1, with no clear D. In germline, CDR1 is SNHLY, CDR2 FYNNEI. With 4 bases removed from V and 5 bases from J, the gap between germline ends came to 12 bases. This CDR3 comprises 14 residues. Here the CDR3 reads CASSVVHRDNEQFF. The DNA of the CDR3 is TGTGCCAGCAGTGTGGTACATAGAGACAATGAGCAGTTCTTC.

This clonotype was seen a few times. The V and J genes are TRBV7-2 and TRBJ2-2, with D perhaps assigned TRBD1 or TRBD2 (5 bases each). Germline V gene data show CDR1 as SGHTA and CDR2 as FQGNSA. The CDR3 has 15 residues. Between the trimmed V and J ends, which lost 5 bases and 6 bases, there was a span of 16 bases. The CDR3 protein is CASSLGVGEAGELFF. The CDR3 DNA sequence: TGTGCCAGCAGCCTAGGGGTGGGGGAAGCCGGGGAGCTGTTTTTT.

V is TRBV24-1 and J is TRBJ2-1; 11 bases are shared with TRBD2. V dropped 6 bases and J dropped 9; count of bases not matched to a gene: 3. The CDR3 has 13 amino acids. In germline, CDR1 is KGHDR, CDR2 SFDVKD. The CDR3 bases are TGTGCCACCAGTCTAGCGGGGGGCAGTGAGCAGTTCTTC. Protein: CATSLAGGSEQFF.

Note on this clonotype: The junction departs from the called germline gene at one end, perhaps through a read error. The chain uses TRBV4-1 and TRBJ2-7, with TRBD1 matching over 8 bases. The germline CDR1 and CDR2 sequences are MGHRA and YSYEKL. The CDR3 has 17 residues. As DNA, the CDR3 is TGTGCCAGCAGCCAGGGGGCGGGTAGCGGTCGGTCGTTGGAGCAGTACTTC. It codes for CASSQGAGSGRSLEQYF.

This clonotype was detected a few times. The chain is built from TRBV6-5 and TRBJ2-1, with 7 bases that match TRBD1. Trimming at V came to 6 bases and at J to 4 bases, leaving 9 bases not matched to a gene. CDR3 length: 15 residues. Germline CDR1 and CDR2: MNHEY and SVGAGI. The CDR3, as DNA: TGTGCCAGCAGCAGGACAGGACCCATATACAATGAGCAGTTCTTC. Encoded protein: CASSRTGPIYNEQFF.

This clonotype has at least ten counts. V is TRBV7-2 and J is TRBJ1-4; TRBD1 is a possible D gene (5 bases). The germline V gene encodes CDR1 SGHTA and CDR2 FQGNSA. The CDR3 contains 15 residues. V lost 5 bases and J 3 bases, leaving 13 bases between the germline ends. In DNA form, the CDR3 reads TGTGCCAGCAGCCAACTAGGGACCTCTAATGAAAAACTGTTTTTT. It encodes CASSQLGTSNEKLFF.

The CDR3 coding sequence is TGTGCCAGCAGTTTATTATCGCTATTGAGCACAGATACGCAGTATTTT. It translates to CASSLLSLLSTDTQYF. The rearrangement uses TRBV27 and TRBJ2-3; D is unclear. The CDR3 is made up of 16 amino acids. Trimming took off 1 base at V and 0 bases at J, with 11 bases between the two ends. Germline CDR1 MNHEY, CDR2 SMNVEV (reference sequence).

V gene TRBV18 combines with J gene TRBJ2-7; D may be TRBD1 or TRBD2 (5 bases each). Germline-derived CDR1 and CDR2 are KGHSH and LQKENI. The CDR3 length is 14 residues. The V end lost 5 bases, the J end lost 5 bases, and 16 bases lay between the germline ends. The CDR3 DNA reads TGTGCCAGCTCAGCGGGCAGGGCAACGGACGAGCAGTACTTC. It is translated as CASSAGRATDEQYF. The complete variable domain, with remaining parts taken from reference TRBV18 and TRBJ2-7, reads NAGVMQNPRHLVRRRGQEARLRCSPMKGHSHVYWYRQLPEEGLKFMVYLQKENIIDESGMPKERFSAEFPKEGPSILRIQQVVRGDSAAYFCASSAGRATDEQYFGPGTRLTVT.

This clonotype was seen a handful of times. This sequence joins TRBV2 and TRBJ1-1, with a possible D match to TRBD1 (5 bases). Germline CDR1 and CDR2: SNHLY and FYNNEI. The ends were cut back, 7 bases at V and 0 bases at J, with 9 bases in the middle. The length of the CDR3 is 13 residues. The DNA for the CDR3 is TGTGCCAGCATGGGGGAGATGAACACTGAAGCTTTCTTT. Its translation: CASMGEMNTEAFF.